One and the same sample provided the 9 T cell receptor beta chains below, sequenced in a study of beta chain features in type 1 diabetes. Points from the study as a whole: Moderately but significantly shorter TCRB CDR3s were found in Type 1 diabetes patients in all four CD4+ subsets.

Their target antigens are unknown. Since all of the isolated RNA was reverse transcribed, expressed TCRB transcripts were what got sequenced. Measured with immunoSEQ multiplex PCR; TCRdb has only the in-frame clones, and not every one. The sample holds 310,000 or so clones, about a tenth seen once. Material for sequencing was central memory CD4+ T cells from blood. These receptors all come from a young man with type 1 diabetes.

In its sample, this clone was seen a few times. This chain connects TRBV7-2 to TRBJ2-1, with TRBD2 matching 11 bases. CDR3 length: 18 amino acids. Germline V gene data show CDR1 as SGHTA and CDR2 as FQGNSA. The trim removed 5 bases at V and 7 bases at J, leaving 16 bases unmatched. Here the CDR3 DNA reads TGTGCCAGCAGCCCTCCCTTCCGTAGCGGGGGGGCGAAGAATGAGCAGTTCTTC. Translation: CASSPPFRSGGAKNEQFF.

This clone was seen a handful of times. The J gene is TRBJ2-3, the V gene TRBV7-2; 8 nucleotides line up with TRBD2. Germline CDR1 and CDR2: SGHTA and FQGNSA. The ends lost 4 bases at V and 1 base at J; junction bases unmatched: 4. There are 15 residues in the CDR3. The CDR3 DNA reads as TGTGCCAGCAGCTGGGTAGCGGGGCGCACAGATACGCAGTATTTT. Residues: CASSWVAGRTDTQYF.

This clone has only one observation. This chain connects TRBV20-1 to TRBJ2-7; weak D call: TRBD2 (6 bases). The CDR3 consists of 11 residues. Per the germline V gene, CDR1 is DFQATT and CDR2 is SNEGSKA (reference sequence). V shed 4 bases and J shed 7 bases, with 11 bases lying between them. CDR3 loop: CSAKSGYEQYF. The CDR3 nucleotides are TGCAGTGCTAAGAGCGGGTATGAGCAGTACTTC.

A few counts support this clone. For the CDR3, the DNA is TGCAGCGTGGGTGGTAGCAATCAGCCCCAGCATTTT. This gives the protein CSVGGSNQPQHF. This chain links TRBV29-1 with TRBJ1-5, with no clear D. The CDR3 spans 12 residues. The germline V gene has CDR1 SQVTM and CDR2 ANQGSEA. The V gene lost 6 bases and the J gene lost 0 bases, with 6 bases spanning the gap.

This clone was seen a handful of times. The chain carries TRBV29-1 and TRBJ2-7; D call uncertain. V shed 4 bases and J shed 4 bases, with 11 bases lying between them. Germline-derived CDR1 and CDR2 are SQVTM and ANQGSEA. The CDR3 spans 12 residues. CDR3 in amino acids: CSVGDSGYEQYF. The CDR3 nucleotides are TGCAGCGTTGGGGATAGTGGGTACGAGCAGTACTTC.

A few counts support this clone. This chain uses TRBV7-6 with TRBJ2-1, with TRBD2 matching over 11 bases. The V gene's germline CDR1 is SGHVS and CDR2 FNYEAQ. The V gene end was trimmed by 5 bases and the J gene end by 6 bases; junction bases not matched to a gene: 3. This CDR3 spans 14 amino acids. CDR3 in DNA: TGTGCCAGCAGCCGGACTAGCGGGTTCAATGAGCAGTTCTTC. Translated, it gives CASSRTSGFNEQFF.

This clone has only a few counts. The V gene is TRBV7-9, the J gene TRBJ1-5; possible D gene TRBD1, 5 bases. Per the germline V gene, CDR1 is SEHNR and CDR2 is FQNEAQ (reference sequence). This CDR3 has 13 residues. Trimming took off 3 bases at V and 2 bases at J, with 5 bases between the two ends. CDR3 region: CASSFRGNQPQHF. CDR3 nucleotide sequence: TGTGCCAGCAGCTTCAGGGGCAATCAGCCCCAGCATTTT.

This clone was detected only a few times. The chain uses TRBV11-2 and TRBJ2-7; 8 bases are shared with TRBD2. This CDR3 has 15 amino acids. V gave up 5 bases and J gave up 5 bases; unmatched junction bases: 11. The germline V gene encodes CDR1 SGHAT and CDR2 FQNNGV. DNA for the CDR3: TGTGCCAGCAGCCAACAGGGACTAGGTATCCACGAGCAGTACTTC. It encodes CASSQQGLGIHEQYF. Supplemented by reference TRBV11-2 and TRBJ2-7, the full variable domain reads EAGVAQSPRYKIIEKRQSVAFWCNPISGHATLYWYQQILGQGPKLLIQFQNNGVVDDSQLPKDRFSAERLKGVDSTLKIQPAKLEDSAVYLCASSQQGLGIHEQYFGPGTRLTVT.

For this clone: Other DNA sequences in this specimen translate into the identical CDR3. DNA of the CDR3: TGTGCCAGCAGCTTAGTGGCGAACAATGAGCAGTTCTTC. Protein product: CASSLVANNEQFF. The V gene is TRBV11-3, the J gene TRBJ2-1; D call uncertain. The V gene's germline CDR1 is SGHNT and CDR2 YENEEA. This CDR3 has 13 amino acids. V was pared by 1 base and J by 5 bases, with 6 bases between.